The 2 T cell receptor beta chains in this list originate from one sample, sequenced in a study of vaccination effects on CD4 cells after COVID-19. The assay was immunoSEQ multiplex PCR, and TCRdb's table has in-frame clones only and misses some. The sample records about 20,000 clones, around 72% being singletons. No antigen has been identified for these receptors. Antigen-specific CD4+ T cell clonotypes were called by their expansion after viral peptide-pool culture in ViraFEST. Between days 10 and 11 of culture, CD4+ T cells were separated out. Nucleocapsid antibody tests were negative, and the vaccine recipients had no prior SARS-CoV-2 infection. The sample here was CD4+ T cells from PBMCs cultured with HCoV-NL63 spike peptides, taken before COVID-19 vaccination. These receptors originate from a human donor who received a COVID-19 vaccine.

The V call is TRBV20-1, the J call TRBJ2-1; D is unresolved. CDR1 and CDR2 (germline): DFQATT, SNEGSKA (reference sequence). The CDR3 totals 11 residues. Between the trimmed V and J ends, which lost 5 bases and 3 bases, there was a span of 5 bases. The CDR3 here is CSASIYNEQFF. The CDR3 nucleotides read TGCAGTGCTTCTATCTACAATGAGCAGTTCTTC.

The rearrangement joins TRBV25-1 to TRBJ2-4, with a possible D match to TRBD1 (6 bases). Trimming stripped 2 bases from V and 2 bases from J, with 7 bases between. This CDR3 spans 14 amino acids. Germline V lookup: CDR1 MGHDK, CDR2 SYGVNS. The DNA for the CDR3 is TGTGCCAGCAGTGAAGGACAGCCCAAAAACATTCAGTACTTC. It is translated as CASSEGQPKNIQYF.